The 30 T cell receptor beta chains reported below all come from one sample, sequenced in a study of PD-1 blockade in classical Hodgkin lymphoma. Only in-frame clones appear in the TCRdb table, and some are missing; sequencing was by immunoSEQ multiplex PCR. Among under 15,000 clones listed, around 86% were seen once. Each patient's relapse followed autologous stem cell transplantation, and brentuximab vedotin exposure varied. The sequenced sample was peripheral blood mononuclear cells (PBMCs), obtained at baseline. These receptors were taken from a human donor with classical Hodgkin lymphoma.

The chain couples TRBV6-6 to TRBJ2-7, with 10 bases aligning to TRBD1. The CDR3 runs 15 residues. Trimming took 4 bases from V and 0 from J; bases not matched to a gene: 3. Germline lookup yields CDR1 MNHNY and CDR2 SVGAGI (reference sequence). In DNA, the CDR3 is TGTGCCAGCAGTTTGGGACAGGGGATCTCCTACGAGCAGTACTTC. As protein: CASSLGQGISYEQYF.

The chain uses TRBV10-3 and TRBJ2-7; 9 nucleotides match TRBD1. The trim removed 5 bases at V and 5 bases at J, leaving 16 bases unmatched. Per the germline V gene, CDR1 is ENHRY and CDR2 is SYGVKD. The CDR3 length is 17 residues. The CDR3 region is CAISRKLGGQGLDEQYF. The DNA of the CDR3 is TGTGCCATCAGTAGGAAGTTGGGGGGACAGGGACTTGACGAGCAGTACTTC.

The chain combines TRBV11-2 with TRBJ2-1, with a tentative D call TRBD2 (6 bases). CDR1 and CDR2 (germline): SGHAT, FQNNGV. The CDR3 loop spans 15 amino acids. Trimming shortened V by 5 bases and J by 7 bases, and 18 bases separated the two germline ends. CDR3 region: CASSPPYGSRNEQFF. In DNA, the CDR3 is TGTGCCAGCAGCCCCCCCTACGGGAGTCGGAATGAGCAGTTCTTC.

V usage is TRBV7-3 and J usage is TRBJ2-4; 10 bases are a match to TRBD2. The ends lost 5 bases at V and 15 bases at J; junction bases unmatched: 16. The CDR3 is made up of 15 amino acids. CDR1 is SGHTA and CDR2 is FQGTGA in the germline V gene. The CDR3 is CASSLDTASGSRRYF. The DNA for the CDR3 is TGTGCCAGCAGCCTAGACACGGCTAGCGGGAGTCGCCGGTACTTC.

The chain is built from TRBV5-4 and TRBJ2-2; no definite D call. Germline CDR1 and CDR2: SGHNT and YYREEE (reference sequence). The CDR3 has 14 amino acids. Trimming cost V 4 bases and J 1 base, with 8 bases left between them. The CDR3 is CASSQRQNTGELFF. The CDR3 bases are TGTGCCAGCAGCCAAAGACAGAACACCGGGGAGCTGTTTTTT.

V gene TRBV7-6 combines with J gene TRBJ2-3; D possibly corresponds to TRBD2 (6 bases). There are 15 residues in the CDR3. V was pared by 4 bases and J by 3 bases, with 14 bases between. Germline V gene sequence: CDR1 SGHVS, CDR2 FNYEAQ. CDR3 region: CASSSTRSGTDTQYF. DNA of the CDR3: TGTGCCAGCAGCTCAACCCGGAGCGGGACAGATACGCAGTATTTT.

This chain links TRBV9 with TRBJ2-3; D uncertain. This CDR3 spans 13 amino acids. V dropped 4 bases and J dropped 4 bases, with 10 bases sitting between them. Germline CDR1 SGDLS, CDR2 YYNGEE. CDR3 nucleotides: TGTGCCAGCAGCTCCAGACTGGCAGATACGCAGTATTTT. This gives the protein CASSSRLADTQYF.

The rearrangement joins TRBV7-9 to TRBJ1-2; unclear D gene. Germline lookup yields CDR1 SEHNR and CDR2 FQNEAQ (reference sequence). V gave up 4 bases and J gave up 7 bases, with 22 bases separating them. The CDR3 spans 16 residues. Here the CDR3 reads CASSWLVGGEHRGYTF. The DNA of the CDR3 is TGTGCCAGCAGCTGGCTCGTGGGCGGAGAGCACCGTGGCTACACCTTC.

The genes are TRBV28 and TRBJ1-2, with no clear D. Germline values: CDR1 MDHEN, CDR2 SYDVKM. The CDR3 is 12 amino acids. The V end was cut by 2 bases, the J end by 7 bases, with 8 bases between. The CDR3 sequence: CASSLEASGYTF. Here the CDR3 DNA reads TGTGCCAGCAGTTTAGAGGCAAGTGGCTACACCTTC.

This rearrangement joins TRBV2 to TRBJ2-1, with TRBD2 matching 13 bases. The CDR3 loop spans 14 amino acids. Germline V lookup: CDR1 SNHLY, CDR2 FYNNEI. CDR3: CAIRTSGSSNEQFF. Written as DNA, the CDR3 is TGTGCGATAAGGACTAGCGGGAGTTCAAATGAGCAGTTCTTC.

This clone was counted a single time. The gene calls are TRBV28 and TRBJ2-7; 7 nucleotides line up with TRBD2. The CDR3 runs to 16 residues. CDR1 MDHEN and CDR2 SYDVKM come from the germline V gene. J lost 4 bases, V lost 2 bases, and 11 bases had no gene match. The CDR3 spells CASSLELVGGPYEQYF. CDR3 nucleotides: TGTGCCAGCAGTTTAGAGTTAGTGGGAGGGCCATACGAGCAGTACTTC.

The chain has TRBV4-1 and TRBJ2-1; the match to TRBD2 covers 8 bases. V lost 4 bases and J lost 4; bases outside the gene matches: 6. The CDR3 spans 15 residues. Germline CDR1 reads MGHRA; CDR2 reads YSYEKL. The CDR3 reads CASSRDGGVYNEQFF. CDR3 DNA: TGCGCCAGCAGCCGCGACGGGGGGGTATACAATGAGCAGTTCTTC.

This clone was observed a handful of times. This chain uses TRBV28 with TRBJ2-3; no clear D gene. The CDR3 is made up of 15 amino acids. Germline CDR1 MDHEN, CDR2 SYDVKM. V gave up 3 bases and J gave up 3 bases, with 13 bases separating them. The DNA for the CDR3 is TGTGCCAGCAGTTTCTTGGACGGATCTACAGATACGCAGTATTTT. This sequence encodes CASSFLDGSTDTQYF.

The chain links TRBV9 to TRBJ2-3; no clear D. The V and J ends lost 0 bases and 5 bases respectively, with 13 bases between them. This CDR3 spans 15 amino acids. Germline assignment: CDR1 SGDLS and CDR2 YYNGEE. The CDR3 DNA reads as TGTGCCAGCAGCGTAGATAGCCGATCCGGAGATACGCAGTATTTT. Residues: CASSVDSRSGDTQYF. The full variable domain, with the rest looked up from reference TRBV9 and TRBJ2-3, is DSGVTQTPKHLITATGQRVTLRCSPRSGDLSVYWYQQSLDQGLQFLIQYYNGEERAKGNILERFSAQQFPDLHSELNLSSLELGDSALYFCASSVDSRSGDTQYFGPGTRLTVL.

V and J are TRBV7-2 and TRBJ2-2, with 9 bases matching TRBD2. CDR1 is SGHTA, CDR2 FQGNSA, per germline. V dropped 1 base and J dropped 5; count of bases not matched to a gene: 2. This CDR3 is 15 amino acids long. Written as DNA, the CDR3 is TGTGCCAGCAGCTTAGTAGCGGGAGCGACCGGGGAGCTGTTTTTT. It is translated as CASSLVAGATGELFF.

The rearrangement uses TRBV7-9 and TRBJ1-3; no definite D call. The V and J ends lost 1 base and 0 bases respectively, with 7 bases between them. Germline CDR1 and CDR2: SEHNR and FQNEAQ (reference sequence). The CDR3 covers 15 residues. CDR3 sequence reads: CASSLDRVSGNTIYF. CDR3 sequence (DNA): TGTGCCAGCAGCTTAGACCGCGTCTCTGGAAACACCATATATTTT. Full variable domain (rest looked up from reference TRBV7-9 and TRBJ1-3): DTGVSQNPRHKITKRGQNVTFRCDPISEHNRLYWYRQTLGQGPEFLTYFQNEAQLEKSRLLSDRFSAERPKGSFSTLEIQRTEQGDSAMYLCASSLDRVSGNTIYFGEGSWLTVV.

The chain uses TRBV23-1 and TRBJ2-1; 14 bases are a match to TRBD2. TRBV23-1 belongs to the ORF category, with a function that is uncertain. The J segment lost 7 bases and the V segment lost 3 bases, leaving 8 bases of the junction unmatched. This CDR3 has 17 amino acids. CDR3 protein: CASSHLRTSGRLNEQFF. DNA for the CDR3: TGCGCCAGCAGTCACCTTAGGACTAGCGGGAGGTTAAATGAGCAGTTCTTC.

The chain has TRBV27 and TRBJ1-1; 8 bases fit TRBD1. The germline gives CDR1 MNHEY, CDR2 SMNVEV (reference sequence). Trimming cost V 3 bases and J 4 bases; bases outside gene matches: 4. This CDR3 region has 14 residues. In DNA, the CDR3 is TGTGCCAGCAGTTTTACAACAGGGGGCACTGAAGCTTTCTTT. It translates to CASSFTTGGTEAFF.

This chain uses TRBV6-6 with TRBJ1-1, with 8 bases identical to TRBD1. Per germline, CDR1 MNHNY and CDR2 SVGAGI (reference sequence). The CDR3 contains 14 residues. Unmatched junction bases numbered 2, after V lost 2 bases and J lost 3 bases. The CDR3 loop is CASSYDRGDTEAFF. The DNA for the CDR3 is TGTGCCAGCAGTTACGACAGGGGAGACACTGAAGCTTTCTTT.

To note about this clone: The same CDR3 arises from other DNA sequences in this sample as well. V and J are TRBV2 and TRBJ2-7; D perhaps matches TRBD1 (5 bases). Germline V CDR1 and CDR2: SNHLY, FYNNEI. The CDR3 contains 11 residues. Trimming left V 8 bases short and J 3 bases short, with 8 bases between. CDR3 DNA: TGTGCCAGCGGTCAGGGCTACGAGCAGTACTTC. Translation gives CASGQGYEQYF.

The chain joins TRBV6-5 to TRBJ2-4; D unresolved. The CDR3 totals 11 residues. The germline V and J ends were trimmed by 5 bases and 9 bases, with 8 bases remaining between them. Per the germline V gene, CDR1 is MNHEY and CDR2 is SVGAGI. This CDR3 is CASSEGSIQYF. The CDR3 DNA follows: TGTGCCAGCAGTGAAGGAAGCATTCAGTACTTC.

By share, this clone counts as medium-sized. The chain carries TRBV7-9 and TRBJ2-2; 10 bases are shared with TRBD2. CDR3 length: 16 residues. The germline V gene encodes CDR1 SEHNR and CDR2 FQNEAQ (reference sequence). V lost 5 bases and J lost 6; bases outside the gene matches: 9. DNA for the CDR3: TGTGCCAGCAGCGAGGGACTAGCGAGCGTAGCCGGGGAGCTGTTTTTT. The encoded protein is CASSEGLASVAGELFF.

The J gene is TRBJ2-2, the V gene TRBV4-1; a possible D gene is TRBD1 (5 bases). The CDR3 runs 14 residues. V dropped 0 bases and J dropped 5 bases, with 7 bases sitting between them. CDR1 is MGHRA, CDR2 YSYEKL, per germline. This chain's CDR3 is CASSQDGATGELFF. The CDR3, as DNA: TGCGCCAGCAGCCAAGATGGGGCAACCGGGGAGCTGTTTTTT.

The V and J genes are TRBV7-8 and TRBJ1-2; D is uncertain. This CDR3 is built from 13 residues. The germline V gene encodes CDR1 SGHVS and CDR2 FQNEAQ. Trimming removed 1 base at V and 7 bases at J, with 10 bases between. The CDR3 region has the DNA TGTGCCAGCAGCTTAGTGCAGGATAGTGGCTACACCTTC. It yields the protein CASSLVQDSGYTF.

This chain connects TRBV6-1 to TRBJ2-3; D perhaps matches TRBD2 (6 bases). This CDR3 contains 15 residues. CDR1 and CDR2 (germline): MNHNS, SASEGT. The germline V and J ends were trimmed by 1 base and 5 bases, with 13 bases remaining between them. The CDR3 sequence is CASSEGAGRGDTQYF. CDR3 coding DNA: TGTGCCAGCAGTGAAGGGGCGGGAAGGGGAGATACGCAGTATTTT.

The V gene is TRBV6-1, the J gene TRBJ2-7; D not resolved. The CDR3 sequence is 13 residues long. Trimming took 4 bases from V and 1 from J, leaving 8 bases between them. The germline CDR1 and CDR2 sequences are MNHNS and SASEGT. CDR3 bases: TGTGCCAGCAGTGTGGGCGGATCCTACGAGCAGTACTTC. Its protein is CASSVGGSYEQYF.

J is TRBJ1-1 and V is TRBV18, with 7 bases lining up with TRBD1. V lost 3 bases and J lost 4; bases outside the gene matches: 2. The CDR3 runs to 13 residues. Germline V CDR1 and CDR2: KGHSH, LQKENI. Here the CDR3 DNA reads TGTGCCAGCTCACCTGACAGGGCCACTGAAGCTTTCTTT. This sequence encodes CASSPDRATEAFF.

The V gene is TRBV5-6, the J gene TRBJ1-1; D is ambiguous. This CDR3 region has 14 residues. Germline V gives CDR1 SGHDT, CDR2 YYEEEE. Trimming shortened V by 2 bases and J by 1 base, and 9 bases separated the two germline ends. The CDR3 region has the DNA TGTGCCAGCAGCTTCGGGCATCCGAACACTGAAGCTTTCTTT. The encoded protein is CASSFGHPNTEAFF.

Only one count was recorded for this clone. Here the CDR3 reads CASSQVLGEVGTDTQYF. The CDR3 DNA follows: TGTGCCAGCAGCCAAGTCCTAGGGGAAGTAGGAACAGATACGCAGTATTTT. The gene calls are TRBV14 and TRBJ2-3; possible D gene TRBD1, 5 bases. Germline CDR1 SGHDN, CDR2 FVKESK. Trimming removed 1 base at V and 3 bases at J, with 17 bases between. The CDR3 totals 17 residues.

V usage is TRBV21-1 and J usage is TRBJ1-5; the table's D gene call, TRBD1, was not cross checked with the DNA. TRBV21-1 is recorded as a pseudogene. This CDR3 has 14 residues. The CDR3 loop reads CATPPRGPRPPQHF. Here the CDR3 DNA reads TGTGCCACCCCGCCCAGGGGCCCTAGGCCGCCCCAGCATTTT.